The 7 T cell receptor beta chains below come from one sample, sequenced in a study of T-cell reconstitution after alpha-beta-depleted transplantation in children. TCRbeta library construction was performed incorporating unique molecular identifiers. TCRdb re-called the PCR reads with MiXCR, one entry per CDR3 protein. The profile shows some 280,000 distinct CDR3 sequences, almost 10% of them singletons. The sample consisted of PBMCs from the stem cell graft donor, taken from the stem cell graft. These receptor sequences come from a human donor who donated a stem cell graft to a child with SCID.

DNA for the CDR3: TGTGCCAGCAATAAGTGGAATTCACCCCTCCACTTT. Translating gives CASNKWNSPLHF. The V gene is TRBV12-3 or TRBV12-4, the J gene TRBJ1-6; D gene uncertain. CDR3 size: 12 residues. V gave up 7 bases and J gave up 7 bases, with 8 bases separating them.

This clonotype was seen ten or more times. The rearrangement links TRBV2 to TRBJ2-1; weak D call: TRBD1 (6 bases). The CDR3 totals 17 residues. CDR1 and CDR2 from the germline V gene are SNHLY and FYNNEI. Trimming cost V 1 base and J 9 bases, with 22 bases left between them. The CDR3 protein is CASSEVLQGATIGEQFF. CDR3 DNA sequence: TGTGCCAGCAGTGAAGTGTTACAGGGAGCTACAATCGGTGAGCAGTTCTTC.

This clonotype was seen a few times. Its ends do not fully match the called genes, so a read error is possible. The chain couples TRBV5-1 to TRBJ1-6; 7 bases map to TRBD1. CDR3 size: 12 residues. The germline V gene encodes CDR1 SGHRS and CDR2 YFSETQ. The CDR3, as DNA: TGCGCCAGCAGACAGGGGACTTCACACCTCCACTTT. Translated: CASRQGTSHLHF.

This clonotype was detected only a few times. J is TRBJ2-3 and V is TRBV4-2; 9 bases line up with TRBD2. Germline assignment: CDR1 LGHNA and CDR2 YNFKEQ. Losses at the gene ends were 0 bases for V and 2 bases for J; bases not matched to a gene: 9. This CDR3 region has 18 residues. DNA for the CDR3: TGTGCCAGCAGCCAAGATACGGCTAGCGGGGTCTACACAGATACGCAGTATTTT. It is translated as CASSQDTASGVYTDTQYF.

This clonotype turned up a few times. The CDR3 nucleotides are TGTGCCAGCAGCATGACCGGGACAGGGCCAGATACGCAGTATTTT. Translation: CASSMTGTGPDTQYF. The rearrangement uses TRBV7-9 and TRBJ2-3; the match to TRBD1 covers 9 bases. There are 15 residues in the CDR3. CDR1 and CDR2 (germline): SEHNR, FQNEAQ (reference sequence). Losses at the gene ends were 5 bases for V and 4 bases for J; bases not matched to a gene: 7.

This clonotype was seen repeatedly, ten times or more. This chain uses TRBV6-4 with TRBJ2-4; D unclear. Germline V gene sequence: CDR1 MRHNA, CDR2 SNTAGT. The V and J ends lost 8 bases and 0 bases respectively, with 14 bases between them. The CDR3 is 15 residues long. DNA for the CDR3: TGTGCCAGCGAGACTCAGCTTCCAGCCAAAAACATTCAGTACTTC. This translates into CASETQLPAKNIQYF.

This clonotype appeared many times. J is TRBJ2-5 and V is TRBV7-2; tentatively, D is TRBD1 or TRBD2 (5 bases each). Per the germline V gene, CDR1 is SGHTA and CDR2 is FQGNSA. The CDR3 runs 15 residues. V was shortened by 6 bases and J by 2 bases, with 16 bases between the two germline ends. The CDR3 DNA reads TGTGCCAGCAGTCCCTTCCGGGACCGGCAAGAGACCCAGTACTTC. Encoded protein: CASSPFRDRQETQYF.